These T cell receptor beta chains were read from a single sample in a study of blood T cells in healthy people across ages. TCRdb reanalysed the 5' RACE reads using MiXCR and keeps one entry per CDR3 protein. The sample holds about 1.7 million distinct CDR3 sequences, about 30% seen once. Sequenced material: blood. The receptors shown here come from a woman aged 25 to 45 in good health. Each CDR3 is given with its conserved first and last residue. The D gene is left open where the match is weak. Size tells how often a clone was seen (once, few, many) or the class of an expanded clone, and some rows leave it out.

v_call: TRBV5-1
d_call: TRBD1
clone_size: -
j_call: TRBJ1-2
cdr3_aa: CASSLPGTGYGYTF
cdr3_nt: TGCGCCAGCAGCCTCCCCGGGACAGGTTACGGCTACACCTTC

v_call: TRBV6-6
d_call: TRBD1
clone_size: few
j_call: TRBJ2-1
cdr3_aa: CASSWGQGLTNEQFF
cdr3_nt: TGTGCCAGCAGTTGGGGACAGGGACTTACCAATGAGCAGTTCTTC

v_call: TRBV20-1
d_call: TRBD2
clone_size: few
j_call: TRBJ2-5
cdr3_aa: CSAKETSGSIGGETQYF
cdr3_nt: TGCAGTGCTAAGGAGACTAGCGGGAGTATCGGCGGGGAGACCCAGTACTTC

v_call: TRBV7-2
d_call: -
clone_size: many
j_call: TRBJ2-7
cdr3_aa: CASSLRLFLPYEQYF
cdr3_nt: TGTGCCAGCAGCCTACGACTTTTTCTTCCTTACGAGCAGTACTTC

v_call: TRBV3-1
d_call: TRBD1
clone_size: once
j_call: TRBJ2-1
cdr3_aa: CASSLLGGSYEQFF
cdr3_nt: TGTGCCAGCAGCCTCCTAGGGGGCTCCTACGAGCAGTTCTTC

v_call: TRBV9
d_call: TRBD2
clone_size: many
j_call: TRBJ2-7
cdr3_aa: CASSVATSGRIYEQYF
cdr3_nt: TGTGCCAGCAGCGTAGCTACTAGCGGGAGAATCTACGAGCAGTACTTC

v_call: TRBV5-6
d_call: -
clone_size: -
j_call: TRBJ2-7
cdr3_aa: CASSFYYRAYEQYF
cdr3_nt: TGTGCCAGCAGCTTCTACTACAGGGCGTACGAGCAGTACTTC

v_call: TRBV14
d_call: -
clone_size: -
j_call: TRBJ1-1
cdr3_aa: CASSQISGNTEAFF
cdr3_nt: TGTGCCAGCAGCCAAATTTCGGGCAACACTGAAGCTTTCTTT

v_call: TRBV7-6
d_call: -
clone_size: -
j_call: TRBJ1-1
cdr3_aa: CASSFGPTNTEAFF
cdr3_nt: TGTGCCAGCAGCTTTGGACCGACGAACACTGAAGCTTTCTTT

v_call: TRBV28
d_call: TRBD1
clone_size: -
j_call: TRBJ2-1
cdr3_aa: CAIPGTGINEQFF
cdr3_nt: TGTGCCATCCCCGGGACAGGGATCAATGAGCAGTTCTTC

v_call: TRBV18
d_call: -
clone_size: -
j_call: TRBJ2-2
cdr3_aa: CASSFNTDTGELFF
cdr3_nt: TGTGCCAGCTCATTTAATACGGACACCGGGGAGCTGTTTTTT

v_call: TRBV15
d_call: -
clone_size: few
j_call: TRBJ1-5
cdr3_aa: CATSRERDQPQHF
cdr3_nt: TGTGCCACCAGCAGAGAGAGGGATCAGCCCCAGCATTTT

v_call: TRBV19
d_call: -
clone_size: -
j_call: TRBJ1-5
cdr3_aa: CASSINLSIKGQPQHF
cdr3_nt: TGTGCCAGTAGTATAAACTTATCCATAAAAGGTCAGCCCCAGCATTTT

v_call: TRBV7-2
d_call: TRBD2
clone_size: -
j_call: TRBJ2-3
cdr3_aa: CASSFAPRLAPTQYF
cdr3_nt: TGTGCCAGCAGTTTCGCACCCAGACTAGCTCCTACGCAGTATTTT

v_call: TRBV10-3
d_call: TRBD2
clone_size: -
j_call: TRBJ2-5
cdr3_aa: CAINGREGPFQEQYF
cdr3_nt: TGTGCCATCAATGGGCGGGAGGGCCCATTTCAGGAGCAGTACTTC

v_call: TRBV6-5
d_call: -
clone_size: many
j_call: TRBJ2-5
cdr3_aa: CASSVGQNQETQYF
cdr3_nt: TGTGCCAGCAGCGTGGGACAAAACCAAGAGACCCAGTACTTC

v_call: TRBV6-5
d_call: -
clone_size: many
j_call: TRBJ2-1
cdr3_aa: CASSYGSPPSYNEQFF
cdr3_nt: TGTGCCAGCAGTTACGGGAGTCCCCCAAGCTACAATGAGCAGTTCTTC

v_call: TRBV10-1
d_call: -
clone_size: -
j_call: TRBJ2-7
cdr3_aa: CASQRGIGYEQYF
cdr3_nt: TGCGCCAGCCAACGGGGTATCGGGTACGAGCAGTACTTC

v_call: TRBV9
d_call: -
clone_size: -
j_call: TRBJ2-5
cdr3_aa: CASSHMDSQETQYF
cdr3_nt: TGTGCCAGCAGCCATATGGACAGCCAAGAGACCCAGTACTTC

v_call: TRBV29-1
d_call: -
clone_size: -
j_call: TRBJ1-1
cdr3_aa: CSVVPLREAFF
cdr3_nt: TGCAGCGTTGTACCCCTAAGGGAAGCTTTCTTT

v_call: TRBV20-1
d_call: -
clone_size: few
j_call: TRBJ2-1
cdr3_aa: CSATSHGGDEQFF
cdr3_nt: TGCAGTGCTACCTCACACGGAGGGGATGAGCAGTTCTTC

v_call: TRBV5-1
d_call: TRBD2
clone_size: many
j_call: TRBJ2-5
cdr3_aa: CASSLGSSGTQETQYF
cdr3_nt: TGCGCCAGCAGCTTGGGGTCTAGCGGGACCCAAGAGACCCAGTACTTC

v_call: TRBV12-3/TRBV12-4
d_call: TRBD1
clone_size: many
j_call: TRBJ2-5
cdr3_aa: CASSQDRMETQYF
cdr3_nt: TGTGCCAGCAGCCAGGACAGGATGGAGACCCAGTACTTC

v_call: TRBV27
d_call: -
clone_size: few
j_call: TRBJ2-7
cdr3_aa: CASSMGLPEQYF
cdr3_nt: TGTGCCAGCAGTATGGGACTTCCCGAGCAGTACTTC

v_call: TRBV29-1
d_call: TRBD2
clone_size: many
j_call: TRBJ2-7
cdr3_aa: CSVGEGDYEQYF
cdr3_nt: TGCAGCGTTGGGGAGGGCGACTACGAGCAGTACTTC

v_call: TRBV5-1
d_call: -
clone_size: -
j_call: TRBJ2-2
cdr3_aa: CASEEEARDTGELFF
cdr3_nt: TGCGCCAGCGAGGAGGAGGCGAGGGATACCGGGGAGCTGTTTTTT

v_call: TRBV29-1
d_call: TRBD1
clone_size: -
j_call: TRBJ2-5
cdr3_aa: CSAQGTGGREQYF
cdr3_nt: TGCAGCGCTCAAGGGACAGGGGGCCGGGAGCAGTACTTC

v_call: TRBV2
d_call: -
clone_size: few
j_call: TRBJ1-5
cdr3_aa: CASSAISNQPQHF
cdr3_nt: TGTGCCAGCAGTGCTATTAGCAATCAGCCCCAGCATTTT

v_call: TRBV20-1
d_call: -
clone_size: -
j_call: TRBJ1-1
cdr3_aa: CSAREPTEYTEAFF
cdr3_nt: TGCAGTGCTAGAGAACCAACAGAGTACACTGAAGCTTTCTTT

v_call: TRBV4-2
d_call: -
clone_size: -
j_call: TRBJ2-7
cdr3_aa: CASSPPQDSPSSYEQYF
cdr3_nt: TGTGCCAGCAGCCCCCCACAGGACAGCCCAAGCTCCTACGAGCAGTACTTC

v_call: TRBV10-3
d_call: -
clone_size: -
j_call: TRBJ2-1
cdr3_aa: CAIAQDDVNEQFF
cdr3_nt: TGTGCCATCGCCCAGGACGACGTCAATGAGCAGTTCTTC

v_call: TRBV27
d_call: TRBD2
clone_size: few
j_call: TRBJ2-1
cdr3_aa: CASSRSLAGGYNEQFF
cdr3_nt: TGTGCCAGCAGTCGCTCACTAGCGGGGGGCTACAATGAGCAGTTCTTC

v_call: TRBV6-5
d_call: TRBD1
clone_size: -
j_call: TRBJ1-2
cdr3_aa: CASSYQGALGYTF
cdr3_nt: TGTGCCAGCAGTTACCAGGGGGCGCTGGGCTACACCTTC

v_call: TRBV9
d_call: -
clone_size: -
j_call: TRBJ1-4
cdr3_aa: CASSADGNEKLFF
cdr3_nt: TGTGCCAGCAGCGCGGACGGGAATGAAAAACTGTTTTTT